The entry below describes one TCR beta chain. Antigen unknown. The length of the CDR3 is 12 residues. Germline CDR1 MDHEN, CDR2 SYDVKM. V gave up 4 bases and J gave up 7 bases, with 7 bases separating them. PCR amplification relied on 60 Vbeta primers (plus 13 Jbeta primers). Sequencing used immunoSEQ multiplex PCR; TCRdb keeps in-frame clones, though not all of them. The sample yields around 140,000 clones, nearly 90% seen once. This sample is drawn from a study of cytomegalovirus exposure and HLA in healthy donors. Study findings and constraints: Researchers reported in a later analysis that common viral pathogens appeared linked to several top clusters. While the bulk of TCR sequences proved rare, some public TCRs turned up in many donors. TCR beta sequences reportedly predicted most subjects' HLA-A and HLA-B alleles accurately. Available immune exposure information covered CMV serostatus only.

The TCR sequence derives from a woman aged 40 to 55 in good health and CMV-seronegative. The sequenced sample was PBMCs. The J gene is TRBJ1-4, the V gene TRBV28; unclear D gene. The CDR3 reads CASSSLGEKLFF. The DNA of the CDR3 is TGTGCCAGCAGTTCCCTCGGTGAAAAACTGTTTTTT.